Listed here is a single T cell receptor beta chain. This sample is part of a study of PD-L1 blockade in urothelial cancer. Specified time point: pretreatment peripheral blood. TCRdb's copy holds only in-frame clones and misses some; the assay was immunoSEQ multiplex PCR. The sample has fewer than 85,000 clones; 84% are singletons. V shed 4 bases, J shed 6 bases, and the junction held 6 bases outside the gene matches. Germline CDR1 is SGHRS and CDR2 is YFSETQ. This CDR3 is 14 amino acids long. The receptor was derived from a woman in her 70s with urothelial cancer. Sample: PBMCs, taken around atezolizumab (anti-PD-L1) treatment. V is TRBV5-1 and J is TRBJ2-3, with 9 bases matching TRBD2. The CDR3 nucleotides are TGCGCCAGCAGCATTAGCGGGAGATCGGATACGCAGTATTTT. Translating gives CASSISGRSDTQYF.